This T cell receptor beta chain derives from a study of blood T cell repertoires in COVID-19. For the study at large: Samples came from the United States, Italy and Spain, spanning acute and convalescent COVID-19. The analysed material was cDNA or gDNA that came from T cells, B-cell-depleted T cells, or PBMCs.

This clone was detected a few times. In the original processing: Scientists estimated how many nucleated cells there were by amplifying reference gene primers. The assay was immunoSEQ multiplex PCR, and TCRdb's table has in-frame clones only and misses some. D and trimming come from the DNA, and the V and J calls and clone size come from that table. The table records roughly 130,000 clones, 87% of them present only once. The length of the CDR3 is 15 residues. Germline V CDR1 and CDR2: MNHEY, SVGAGI. The V end lost 8 bases, the J end lost 1 base, and 15 bases lay between the germline ends. The chain has TRBV6-5 and TRBJ2-1; possible D gene TRBD1, 7 bases. The receptor was isolated from a woman between 55 and 75 years old with acute or convalescent COVID-19. What was sequenced was peripheral blood. CDR3 DNA sequence: TGTGCCAGCTCACGCGGGACAGAATCCTACAATGAGCAGTTCTTC. Translation: CASSRGTESYNEQFF.